The 22 T cell receptor beta chains below were found in one sample sequenced in a study of T cells in pancreatic ductal adenocarcinoma. No neoadjuvant therapy was given to the selected pancreatic ductal adenocarcinoma patients before their surgery. Assay used: immunoSEQ multiplex PCR; TCRdb lists only in-frame clones, some missing. The sample includes about 100,000 clones, roughly 96% seen only once; the top ten take about 3.4%. Sequencing was carried out using PBMCs. These receptors were taken from a human donor with pancreatic ductal adenocarcinoma.

This chain connects TRBV18 to TRBJ2-1; TRBD2 aligns across 7 bases. The CDR3 length is 14 residues. With V trimmed by 0 bases and J by 10 bases, 6 bases remained unmatched. Germline V gene data show CDR1 as KGHSH and CDR2 as LQKENI. This CDR3 is CASSPPEREGEQFF. DNA for the CDR3: TGTGCCAGCTCACCACCCGAAAGGGAGGGAGAGCAGTTCTTC.

The CDR3 DNA reads TGCGCCAGCAACCCCGGGATGGCCTACAATGAGCAGTTCTTC. Residues: CASNPGMAYNEQFF. The chain has TRBV5-1 and TRBJ2-1, with a weak D call TRBD2 (5 bases). Germline V CDR1 and CDR2: SGHRS, YFSETQ. V was clipped by 6 bases and J by 2 bases, with 12 bases between them. The CDR3 length is 14 residues.

The rearrangement links TRBV28 to TRBJ1-4; a weak D match, TRBD1 (5 bases). The CDR3 has 13 amino acids. Germline V gene lookup returns CDR1 MDHEN and CDR2 SYDVKM. The V and J ends lost 11 bases and 5 bases respectively, with 15 bases between them. In nucleotides, the CDR3 is TGTGCCGGAAAAAGGGGAGGGAATGAAAAACTGTTTTTT. Residues: CAGKRGGNEKLFF.

The chain is built from TRBV7-8 and TRBJ1-2; D is undetermined. The V end lost 8 bases, the J end lost 0 bases, and 10 bases lay between the germline ends. This CDR3 has 13 residues. Germline V gives CDR1 SGHVS, CDR2 FQNEAQ. CDR3 bases: TGTGCCAGCGTCCGCCTAGCTAACTATGGCTACACCTTC. Its protein product is CASVRLANYGYTF.

The chain uses TRBV19 and TRBJ1-5; D is unresolved. Germline V gives CDR1 LNHDA, CDR2 SQIVND (reference sequence). The CDR3 runs 14 residues. V was clipped by 2 bases and J by 4 bases, with 9 bases between them. This CDR3 is CASSIRGENQPQHF. In DNA, the CDR3 is TGTGCCAGTAGTATACGGGGTGAGAATCAGCCCCAGCATTTT. The whole variable domain, filled in from reference TRBV19 and TRBJ1-5, reads DGGITQSPKYLFRKEGQNVTLSCEQNLNHDAMYWYRQDPGQGLRLIYYSQIVNDFQKGDIAEGYSVSREKKESFPLTVTSAQKNPTAFYLCASSIRGENQPQHFGDGTRLSIL.

The V call is TRBV6-1, the J call TRBJ2-4; 11 bases align to TRBD1. V shed 5 bases, J shed 8 bases, and the junction held 5 bases outside the gene matches. Germline-derived CDR1 and CDR2 are MNHNS and SASEGT. This CDR3 is built from 14 residues. The CDR3 nucleotides read TGTGCCAGCAGTTCGGGACAGGGGGTAGACATTCAGTACTTC. Translated: CASSSGQGVDIQYF.

V gene TRBV19 combines with J gene TRBJ2-1; TRBD2 might be the D (5 bases). The CDR3 runs to 13 residues. From germline, CDR1 is LNHDA and CDR2 SQIVND (reference sequence). V dropped 3 bases and J dropped 9 bases, with 12 bases sitting between them. CDR3 nucleotide sequence: TGTGCCAGTAGTATCCTTACTAGTAGTGAGCAGTTCTTC. Its translation: CASSILTSSEQFF.

This clone was seen a few times. This sequence joins TRBV4-1 and TRBJ2-1; 8 bases match TRBD2. V gave up 3 bases and J gave up 4 bases; unmatched junction bases: 8. This CDR3 is 16 amino acids long. Looked up from germline, CDR1 is MGHRA and CDR2 is YSYEKL. The CDR3 is CASSQGLAGSYNEQFF. The CDR3 DNA is TGCGCCAGCAGCCAGGGGCTAGCGGGCTCTTACAATGAGCAGTTCTTC.

The chain employs TRBV2 and TRBJ2-2; a possible D gene is TRBD2 (6 bases). The V gene lost 8 bases and the J gene lost 5 bases, with 15 bases spanning the gap. This CDR3 is 14 amino acids long. CDR1 SNHLY and CDR2 FYNNEI come from the germline V gene. The CDR3 sequence: CASRETAHTGELFF. The CDR3 DNA reads as TGTGCCAGCCGGGAGACAGCCCATACCGGGGAGCTGTTTTTT.

This clone was detected once. The CDR3: CASSQILAGAGELFF. Written as DNA, the CDR3 is TGTGCCAGCAGCCAGATCCTAGCGGGAGCCGGGGAGCTGTTTTTT. The chain couples TRBV7-2 to TRBJ2-2; 10 bases are shared with TRBD2. CDR3 size: 15 residues. Germline CDR1 reads SGHTA; CDR2 reads FQGNSA. V was pared by 5 bases and J by 6 bases, with 6 bases of the junction left unmatched.

The V call is TRBV28, the J call TRBJ2-1; a weak D match, TRBD1 (6 bases). V lost 5 bases and J lost 11, with 16 bases in between. The CDR3 consists of 13 residues. Per germline, CDR1 MDHEN and CDR2 SYDVKM. The CDR3: CASSAYTGQQQFF. CDR3 DNA sequence: TGTGCCAGCAGTGCCTACACAGGGCAACAGCAGTTCTTC. Full variable domain (rest looked up from reference TRBV28 and TRBJ2-1): DVKVTQSSRYLVKRTGEKVFLECVQDMDHENMFWYRQDPGLGLRLIYFSYDVKMKEKGDIPEGYSVSREKKERFSLILESASTNQTSMYLCASSAYTGQQQFFGPGTRLTVL.

The chain joins TRBV25-1 to TRBJ2-1; 10 bases match TRBD2. The ends lost 6 bases at V and 8 bases at J; junction bases unmatched: 7. Germline assignment: CDR1 MGHDK and CDR2 SYGVNS. This CDR3 is 14 amino acids long. Here the CDR3 DNA reads TGTGCCAGCAGAGCTAGCGGGAGAGGCGATGAGCAGTTCTTC. This codes for CASRASGRGDEQFF. Combining the CDR3 with reference TRBV25-1 and TRBJ2-1 gives the whole variable domain EADIYQTPRYLVIGTGKKITLECSQTMGHDKMYWYQQDPGMELHLIHYSYGVNSTEKGDLSSESTVSRIRTEHFPLTLESARPSHTSQYLCASRASGRGDEQFFGPGTRLTVL.

This clone was recorded once. At one end the junction does not follow the germline gene, possibly because of a read error. The chain employs TRBV7-7 and TRBJ2-1; a possible D gene is TRBD2 (7 bases). This CDR3 contains 14 residues. The germline V gene encodes CDR1 SSHAT and CDR2 FNYEAQ (reference sequence). CDR3 nucleotide sequence: TGTGCTAGCAGTGCGGGGGCGGAAGTGAATGAGCAGTTCTTC. Translation gives CASSAGAEVNEQFF.

The chain employs TRBV7-2 and TRBJ2-7, with D possibly being TRBD1 (6 bases). The germline gives CDR1 SGHTA, CDR2 FQGNSA. The CDR3 length is 13 residues. The V end lost 3 bases, the J end lost 2 bases, and 8 bases lay between the germline ends. CDR3 DNA: TGTGCCAGCAGCTTCGGACAGACCTACGAGCAGTACTTC. Translating it yields CASSFGQTYEQYF.

The chain joins TRBV15 to TRBJ2-3; 8 bases fit TRBD2. This CDR3 has 16 residues. Per the germline V gene, CDR1 is LNHNV and CDR2 is YYDKDF (reference sequence). J was trimmed by 4 bases and V by 5 bases; bases with no gene match: 11. CDR3 protein: CATSGMAGTSSDTQYF. The CDR3 DNA follows: TGTGCCACCAGCGGAATGGCCGGGACTAGTTCAGATACGCAGTATTTT.

This clone was detected once. This chain connects TRBV7-2 to TRBJ2-1; TRBD2 agrees at 12 bases. Germline CDR1 and CDR2: SGHTA and FQGNSA. The CDR3 extends over 12 amino acids. The J segment lost 15 bases and the V segment lost 4 bases, leaving 4 bases of the junction unmatched. For the CDR3, the DNA is TGTGCCAGCAGCTCTACTAGCGGGAGGATGTTCTTC. It yields the protein CASSSTSGRMFF.

V gene TRBV5-6 combines with J gene TRBJ2-1, with TRBD1 matching 8 bases. Germline lookup yields CDR1 SGHDT and CDR2 YYEEEE. CDR3 size: 16 residues. V lost 4 bases to trimming and J lost 8 bases; unmatched junction nucleotides: 14. The CDR3 protein is CASSLTTGQVMDEQFF. The CDR3 region has the DNA TGTGCCAGCAGCCTTACGACGGGACAGGTCATGGATGAGCAGTTCTTC.

In DNA, the CDR3 is TGTGCCAGCTCCAATGGTGCGAGCGGGAGGGCCCCAGAGACCCAGTACTTC. Protein: CASSNGASGRAPETQYF. The V call is TRBV7-6, the J call TRBJ2-5, with 10 nucleotides matching TRBD2. The CDR3 totals 17 residues. Germline CDR1 reads SGHVS; CDR2 reads FNYEAQ. V was clipped by 8 bases and J by 4 bases; unmatched bases: 16. Variable domain in full (rest from reference TRBV7-6 and TRBJ2-5): GAGVSQSPRYKVTKRGQDVALRCDPISGHVSLYWYRQALGQGPEFLTYFNYEAQQDKSGLPNDRFSAERPEGSISTLTIQRTEQRDSAMYRCASSNGASGRAPETQYFGPGTRLLVL.

The chain joins TRBV7-6 to TRBJ2-5, with D unclear. V lost 1 base to trimming and J lost 5 bases, with 5 bases between them. Germline V lookup: CDR1 SGHVS, CDR2 FNYEAQ. The length of the CDR3 is 12 residues. CDR3 nucleotides: TGTGCCAGCAGCTTAGTACGGGAGACCCAGTACTTC. It specifies CASSLVRETQYF. The whole variable domain, filled in from reference TRBV7-6 and TRBJ2-5, reads GAGVSQSPRYKVTKRGQDVALRCDPISGHVSLYWYRQALGQGPEFLTYFNYEAQQDKSGLPNDRFSAERPEGSISTLTIQRTEQRDSAMYRCASSLVRETQYFGPGTRLLVL.

The chain joins TRBV19 to TRBJ1-1, with D uncertain. This CDR3 has 9 residues. The germline gives CDR1 LNHDA, CDR2 SQIVND (reference sequence). The CDR3 loop reads CGRRTEAFF. The CDR3 DNA sequence: TGTGGGCGAAGAACTGAAGCTTTCTTT.

The J gene is TRBJ2-5, the V gene TRBV9; 8 bases agree with TRBD1. This CDR3 has 16 residues. Trimming at V came to 4 bases and at J to 2 bases, leaving 10 bases not matched to a gene. Germline V gene sequence: CDR1 SGDLS, CDR2 YYNGEE. The CDR3 sequence is CASSLLGQGPQETQYF. The CDR3, as DNA: TGTGCCAGCAGCCTCCTTGGACAGGGACCACAAGAGACCCAGTACTTC.

The count of this clone is one. The chain uses TRBV5-4 and TRBJ2-5; weak D call: TRBD2 (6 bases). V was trimmed by 5 bases and J by 3 bases, leaving 14 bases between them. The CDR3 is 14 residues long. Germline V lookup: CDR1 SGHNT, CDR2 YYREEE (reference sequence). CDR3 region: CASSPHQREETQYF. The CDR3 DNA sequence: TGTGCCAGCAGTCCCCATCAGCGGGAAGAGACCCAGTACTTC. Looking up the rest from reference TRBV5-4 and TRBJ2-5 gives the full variable domain: ETGVTQSPTHLIKTRGQQVTLRCSSQSGHNTVSWYQQALGQGPQFIFQYYREEENGRGNFPPRFSGLQFPNYSSELNVNALELDDSALYLCASSPHQREETQYFGPGTRLLVL.